One and the same sample provided the 30 T cell receptor beta chains below, sequenced in a study of blood T cell repertoires in COVID-19 (dated by TCRdb to about 2020). The library relied on the immunoSEQ multiplex PCR assay. The clones in this table, taken by TCRdb from immuneACCESS, are in-frame only. Not every clone is retained; where verified, under half of the shortfall comes from an unresolved V gene, and the cause of the rest is unknown. The sample yields fewer than 60,000 clones; roughly 86% were counted once. Jointly, the top ten make up around 23% of the sample. Sequences were obtained from peripheral blood. Every receptor here comes from a woman aged 80 or over with acute or convalescent COVID-19.

The chain combines TRBV7-9 with TRBJ1-6; D not resolved. From germline, CDR1 is SEHNR and CDR2 FQNEAQ (reference sequence). The CDR3 has 16 amino acids. The V gene lost 1 base and the J gene lost 0 bases, with 7 bases spanning the gap. The chain's CDR3 is CASSLVGSSYNSPLHF. CDR3 DNA: TGTGCCAGCAGCTTAGTTGGGAGCTCCTATAATTCACCCCTCCACTTT.

The rearrangement links TRBV2 to TRBJ1-4; 10 bases align to TRBD1. Germline assignment: CDR1 SNHLY and CDR2 FYNNEI. Trimming cost V 7 bases and J 7 bases; bases outside gene matches: 3. The length of the CDR3 is 13 residues. For the CDR3, the DNA is TGTGCCAGCATAAGGGACAGGGGTGAAAAACTGTTTTTT. Its translation is CASIRDRGEKLFF.

The chain employs TRBV16 and TRBJ1-2, with TRBD1 identical over 7 bases. With V trimmed by 4 bases and J by 8 bases, 7 bases remained unmatched. From germline, CDR1 is KGHSY and CDR2 FQNENV. The CDR3 is 13 residues long. CDR3 in amino acids: CASSPSGGSGYTF. For the CDR3, the DNA is TGTGCCAGCAGCCCCTCAGGGGGATCGGGCTACACCTTC. The whole variable domain, filled in from reference TRBV16 and TRBJ1-2, reads GEEVAQTPKHLVRGEGQKAKLYCAPIKGHSYVFWYQQVLKNEFKFLISFQNENVFDETGMPKERFSAKCLPNSPCSLEIQATKLEDSAVYFCASSPSGGSGYTFGSGTRLTVV.

This clone was counted only a few times. The V call is TRBV5-1, the J call TRBJ2-7, with 10 bases lining up with TRBD2. Germline CDR1 and CDR2: SGHRS and YFSETQ. The length of the CDR3 is 16 residues. The trim removed 8 bases at V and 2 bases at J, leaving 13 bases unmatched. The CDR3 coding sequence is TGCGCCAGTACCCCATCTAGCGGGGGACTTACCTACGAGCAGTACTTC. Encoded protein: CASTPSSGGLTYEQYF.

The V gene is TRBV6-8, the J gene TRBJ1-4; D not certain. CDR3 size: 15 residues. CDR1 and CDR2 (germline): MNHGY, SAAAGT. Trimming removed 4 bases from V and 4 bases from J, with 13 bases in between. This CDR3 is CASSFRSVINEKLFF. CDR3 nucleotide sequence: TGTGCCAGCAGTTTTAGATCGGTAATTAATGAAAAACTGTTTTTT.

V gene TRBV29-1 combines with J gene TRBJ2-7; 8 bases line up with TRBD2. The trim removed 4 bases at V and 2 bases at J, leaving 4 bases unmatched. Per the germline V gene, CDR1 is SQVTM and CDR2 is ANQGSEA. There are 13 residues in the CDR3. The CDR3 here is CSVGRGATYEQYF. CDR3 DNA sequence: TGCAGCGTTGGGCGGGGGGCCACCTACGAGCAGTACTTC.

The gene calls are TRBV6-1 and TRBJ2-2; TRBD2 matches at 10 bases. Germline CDR1 reads MNHNS; CDR2 reads SASEGT. The CDR3 runs 16 residues. V trimming: 2 bases; J trimming: 5 bases; junction bases outside the gene matches: 5. CDR3 nucleotide sequence: TGTGCCAGCAGTGAACTAGCGGGAGAGGATACCGGGGAGCTGTTTTTT. As protein: CASSELAGEDTGELFF.

The chain couples TRBV19 to TRBJ1-1; 7 bases fit TRBD1. With V trimmed by 3 bases and J by 4 bases, 8 bases remained unmatched. Germline CDR1 is LNHDA and CDR2 is SQIVND (reference sequence). The CDR3 covers 15 residues. CDR3 nucleotides: TGTGCCAGTAGTATCGCAGGGGGAATAGGCACTGAAGCTTTCTTT. Its translation is CASSIAGGIGTEAFF.

This clone was counted once. J is TRBJ2-5 and V is TRBV5-1; D perhaps matches TRBD2 (6 bases). The CDR3 runs to 14 residues. The V gene lost 3 bases and the J gene lost 4 bases, with 13 bases spanning the gap. Germline V gene lookup returns CDR1 SGHRS and CDR2 YFSETQ. The chain's CDR3 is CASSSSGVTETQYF. The CDR3 coding sequence is TGCGCCAGCAGCTCGTCGGGGGTAACAGAGACCCAGTACTTC.

This sequence joins TRBV5-1 and TRBJ2-5; 9 nucleotides agree with TRBD2. V lost 0 bases to trimming and J lost 5 bases; unmatched junction nucleotides: 8. This CDR3 is built from 16 residues. Per the germline V gene, CDR1 is SGHRS and CDR2 is YFSETQ. CDR3 region: CASSLAPSGTGETQYF. For the CDR3, the DNA is TGCGCCAGCAGCTTGGCCCCTAGCGGGACTGGTGAGACCCAGTACTTC.

This chain uses TRBV19 with TRBJ2-2; D is possibly TRBD1 (5 bases). V lost 3 bases and J 2 bases, leaving 10 bases between the germline ends. CDR3 size: 15 residues. Germline V gives CDR1 LNHDA, CDR2 SQIVND (reference sequence). The CDR3 spells CASSMDILNTGELFF. The CDR3, as DNA: TGTGCCAGTAGTATGGACATTCTAAACACCGGGGAGCTGTTTTTT.

The chain links TRBV5-6 to TRBJ2-3; 11 nucleotides line up with TRBD2. Germline CDR1 is SGHDT and CDR2 is YYEEEE. V shed 4 bases, J shed 2 bases, and the junction held 3 bases outside the gene matches. There are 15 residues in the CDR3. In DNA, the CDR3 is TGTGCCAGCAGCCCGGGACTAGCGGACACAGATACGCAGTATTTT. Protein product: CASSPGLADTDTQYF.

The chain employs TRBV7-3 and TRBJ2-1; the match to TRBD1 covers 9 bases. This CDR3 is 15 amino acids long. Germline loops: CDR1 SGHTA, CDR2 FQGTGA. J was trimmed by 4 bases and V by 5 bases; bases with no gene match: 6. CDR3 DNA: TGTGCCAGCAGCCACGGACAGGGGTCTTACAATGAGCAGTTCTTC. Translation: CASSHGQGSYNEQFF. The full variable domain, in which reference TRBV7-3 and TRBJ2-1 provide the parts outside the CDR3, is GAGVSQTPSNKVTEKGKYVELRCDPISGHTALYWYRQSLGQGPEFLIYFQGTGAADDSGLPNDRFFAVRPEGSVSTLKIQRTERGDSAVYLCASSHGQGSYNEQFFGPGTRLTVL.

The chain joins TRBV6-5 to TRBJ1-5, with D perhaps matching TRBD1 (6 bases). This CDR3 is 15 amino acids long. V was trimmed by 7 bases and J by 2 bases, leaving 15 bases between them. The germline CDR1 and CDR2 sequences are MNHEY and SVGAGI. The CDR3 bases are TGTGCCAGCACCCCAATAGGACAGCGCAATCAGCCCCAGCATTTT. Translated, it gives CASTPIGQRNQPQHF.

This chain links TRBV5-6 with TRBJ1-3; weak D call: TRBD1 (6 bases). Trimming pared 4 bases from V and 6 bases from J, leaving 17 bases between. Per the germline V gene, CDR1 is SGHDT and CDR2 is YYEEEE. The CDR3 is made up of 15 amino acids. Here the CDR3 reads CASSPRGGSVNTIYF. DNA for the CDR3: TGTGCCAGCAGCCCCCGTGGGGGCAGCGTAAACACCATATATTTT.

J is TRBJ2-1 and V is TRBV18, with TRBD2 as a possible D gene (5 bases). CDR1 is KGHSH and CDR2 is LQKENI in the germline V gene. The CDR3 runs to 13 residues. Trimming took off 6 bases at V and 4 bases at J, with 10 bases between the two ends. CDR3 nucleotide sequence: TGTGCCAGCTCTAGACGAGGGTACAATGAGCAGTTCTTC. It translates to CASSRRGYNEQFF. The full variable domain, completed using reference TRBV18 and TRBJ2-1, is NAGVMQNPRHLVRRRGQEARLRCSPMKGHSHVYWYRQLPEEGLKFMVYLQKENIIDESGMPKERFSAEFPKEGPSILRIQQVVRGDSAAYFCASSRRGYNEQFFGPGTRLTVL.

The chain is built from TRBV19 and TRBJ1-5; 7 nucleotides match TRBD1. The CDR3 consists of 16 residues. Germline V gene data show CDR1 as LNHDA and CDR2 as SQIVND (reference sequence). The J segment lost 0 bases and the V segment lost 7 bases, leaving 9 bases of the junction unmatched. The CDR3 spells CASNNRGGSSNQPQHF. Here the CDR3 DNA reads TGTGCCAGTAATAACAGGGGTGGGTCTAGCAATCAGCCCCAGCATTTT.

This sequence joins TRBV24-1 and TRBJ2-3; the D gene is possibly TRBD2 (5 bases). Germline CDR1 and CDR2: KGHDR and SFDVKD. Between the trimmed V and J ends, which lost 3 bases and 2 bases, there was a span of 11 bases. CDR3 length: 15 amino acids. The CDR3 nucleotides are TGTGCCACCAGTGATACGACTAAAAACACAGATACGCAGTATTTT. Translating it yields CATSDTTKNTDTQYF.

V is TRBV7-6 and J is TRBJ2-1; 10 bases align to TRBD1. Germline V lookup: CDR1 SGHVS, CDR2 FNYEAQ. V lost 1 base and J lost 9; bases outside the gene matches: 6. The CDR3 length is 15 residues. Written as DNA, the CDR3 is TGTGCCAGCAGCTTAGTCGGGACAGGGGTGGGTGAGCAGTTCTTC. Translating gives CASSLVGTGVGEQFF.

Here the CDR3 reads CASSPRLISYEQYF. The CDR3 DNA reads TGTGCCAGCAGCCCCAGGCTGATATCCTACGAGCAGTACTTC. The V and J genes are TRBV13 and TRBJ2-7, with D uncertain. CDR3 size: 14 residues. V lost 5 bases, J lost 1 base, and 12 bases lay in between. CDR1 and CDR2 from the germline V gene are PRHDT and FYEKMQ (reference sequence).

The chain uses TRBV25-1 and TRBJ1-6; TRBD1 aligns across 7 bases. Germline loops: CDR1 MGHDK, CDR2 SYGVNS. V trimming: 7 bases; J trimming: 10 bases; junction bases outside the gene matches: 10. This CDR3 contains 14 residues. The CDR3 sequence: CASTRTGFKSPLHF. DNA of the CDR3: TGTGCCAGCACCCGGACAGGTTTTAAATCACCCCTCCACTTT.

The V gene is TRBV2, the J gene TRBJ1-5; D ambiguous. The germline V gene encodes CDR1 SNHLY and CDR2 FYNNEI. Trimming removed 4 bases at V and 4 bases at J, with 17 bases between. The CDR3 contains 16 residues. CDR3 sequence (DNA): TGTGCCAGCAGTGGGGCGCAGCGGGCCTCAAATCAGCCCCAGCATTTT. Translating gives CASSGAQRASNQPQHF.

This clone showed up just once. J is TRBJ2-3 and V is TRBV25-1; D is undetermined. Trimming took off 6 bases at V and 4 bases at J, with 11 bases between the two ends. This CDR3 comprises 13 residues. Germline lookup yields CDR1 MGHDK and CDR2 SYGVNS. Here the CDR3 reads CASSPGVPDTQYF. The DNA for the CDR3 is TGTGCCAGCAGCCCGGGTGTCCCAGATACGCAGTATTTT.

V and J are TRBV3-1 (or the pseudogene TRBV3-2) and TRBJ1-5, with 9 bases matching TRBD1. Germline values: CDR1 LGHDT, CDR2 YNNKEL (reference sequence). After removal of 6 bases from V and 9 bases from J, the junction contained 9 bases not matched to a gene. The CDR3 runs to 14 residues. The CDR3 spells CASRLGQGVGPQHF. The CDR3 coding sequence is TGTGCCAGCAGATTGGGACAGGGAGTAGGGCCCCAGCATTTT.

The CDR3 coding sequence is TGTGCCAGCAGCTTAAAAGCGGGAGGGCCTAGGTACAATGAGCAGTTCTTC. It encodes CASSLKAGGPRYNEQFF. The chain uses TRBV7-2 and TRBJ2-1; 10 positions agree with TRBD2. This CDR3 is 17 amino acids long. Looked up from germline, CDR1 is SGHTA and CDR2 is FQGNSA. After removal of 2 bases from V and 4 bases from J, the junction contained 8 bases not matched to a gene.

The J gene is TRBJ1-2, the V gene TRBV7-3; D is ambiguous. The CDR3 has 20 residues. V lost 2 bases to trimming and J lost 0 bases, with 25 bases between them. CDR1 SGHTA and CDR2 FQGTGA come from the germline V gene. CDR3 residues: CASSLEPLTGPVPSNYGYTF. CDR3 DNA sequence: TGTGCCAGCAGCTTAGAACCCCTCACCGGTCCGGTTCCCTCTAACTATGGCTACACCTTC.

The rearrangement joins TRBV5-6 to TRBJ2-1, with 9 bases fitting TRBD2. Trimming cost V 3 bases and J 4 bases; bases outside gene matches: 5. The CDR3 is made up of 15 amino acids. CDR1 and CDR2 (germline): SGHDT, YYEEEE. CDR3 protein: CASSSGLAQYNEQFF. DNA for the CDR3: TGTGCCAGCAGCTCAGGACTAGCGCAGTACAATGAGCAGTTCTTC.

This clone has a handful of counts. One junction end disagrees with the germline gene, perhaps due to a read error. V gene TRBV6-5 combines with J gene TRBJ2-1; D unclear. The CDR3 is 15 residues long. CDR1 and CDR2 from the germline V gene are MNHEY and SVGAGI. The CDR3 coding sequence is TGTGCCAGCGGTTATGATCCGACTTCTGGGAATGAGCAGTTCTTC. Its translation: CASGYDPTSGNEQFF.

This clone was counted a single time. The chain joins TRBV7-8 to TRBJ1-2; a weak D match, TRBD1 (5 bases). Germline V CDR1 and CDR2: SGHVS, FQNEAQ. Trimming cost V 5 bases and J 5 bases, with 9 bases left between them. CDR3 length: 12 residues. CDR3 sequence (DNA): TGTGCCAGCAGCCCGGAGGGGTATGGCTACACCTTC. Amino acids: CASSPEGYGYTF. Variable domain in full (rest from reference TRBV7-8 and TRBJ1-2): GAGVSQSPRYKVAKRGQDVALRCDPISGHVSLFWYQQALGQGPEFLTYFQNEAQLDKSGLPSDRFFAERPEGSVSTLKIQRTQQEDSAVYLCASSPEGYGYTFGSGTRLTVV.

V is TRBV2 and J is TRBJ2-1; 7 bases align to TRBD2. CDR3 length equals 13 residues. Trimming took 8 bases from V and 5 from J; bases not matched to a gene: 6. CDR1 SNHLY and CDR2 FYNNEI come from the germline V gene. The CDR3 reads CASWRGSHNEQFF. The CDR3 nucleotides are TGTGCCAGCTGGCGCGGGAGCCACAATGAGCAGTTCTTC.